The 9 T cell receptor beta chains below come from one sample, sequenced in a study of regulatory T cells in long-lasting Graves disease. Sample time point: persistent/refractory GD, antithyroid drugs over 5 years with positive TRAb. After RNA was extracted from PBMCs, the TCR library was made from it. Construction of the TCR beta libraries employed iRepertoire HTBI primers in conjunction with Arm-PCR of CDR3 regions. TCRdb reanalysed the multiplex PCR reads using MiXCR and keeps one entry per CDR3 protein. This table has over 250,000 distinct CDR3 sequences, 22% appearing once. This specimen consisted of peripheral blood mononuclear cells (PBMCs), obtained when the disease was refractory, from a patient treated with antithyroid drugs. These receptors all come from a female donor with Graves disease.

This clonotype was counted ten times or more. This rearrangement joins TRBV7-2 to TRBJ1-6, with D uncertain. CDR3 length: 15 amino acids. CDR1 and CDR2 from the germline V gene are SGHTA and FQGNSA. The V end lost 1 base, the J end lost 6 bases, and 10 bases lay between the germline ends. CDR3 region: CASSLDSGRNSPLHF. The CDR3 DNA follows: TGTGCCAGCAGCTTAGATTCGGGTCGTAATTCACCCCTCCACTTT.

This clonotype showed up many times. V is TRBV12-3 or TRBV12-4 and J is TRBJ2-5; D uncertain. The CDR3 consists of 14 residues. Trimming shortened V by 5 bases and J by 5 bases, and 15 bases separated the two germline ends. The CDR3 loop reads CASSPDNYEETQYF. As DNA, the CDR3 is TGTGCCAGCAGTCCTGATAACTATGAGGAGACCCAGTACTTC.

This clonotype was counted a few times. CDR3 nucleotide sequence: TGTGCCAGCAGCCAGACGGTAACCGGGGAGCTGTTTTTT. This encodes CASSQTVTGELFF. The chain carries TRBV7-2 and TRBJ2-2; D gene unclear. The germline V gene has CDR1 SGHTA and CDR2 FQGNSA. The CDR3 sequence is 13 residues long. V lost 5 bases to trimming and J lost 5 bases, with 9 bases between them.

This chain connects TRBV10-3 to TRBJ1-2, with 7 bases fitting TRBD1. V lost 7 bases and J lost 4; bases outside the gene matches: 6. Germline V CDR1 and CDR2: ENHRY, SYGVKD. The CDR3 contains 13 residues. The CDR3 sequence is CAITGGLGYGYTF. CDR3 in DNA: TGTGCCATCACAGGGGGGCTAGGCTATGGCTACACCTTC.

This clonotype showed up many times. V and J are TRBV2 and TRBJ2-5; weak D call: TRBD2 (6 bases). Per the germline V gene, CDR1 is SNHLY and CDR2 is FYNNEI. Trimming cost V 5 bases and J 2 bases, with 9 bases left between them. The CDR3 runs to 13 residues. The CDR3: CASSWTTQETQYF. DNA of the CDR3: TGTGCCAGCAGTTGGACTACGCAAGAGACCCAGTACTTC.

This clonotype was seen a few times. The chain recombines TRBV3-1 with TRBJ1-5; unclear D gene. The V and J ends lost 1 base and 2 bases respectively, with 9 bases between them. Germline loops: CDR1 LGHDT, CDR2 YNNKEL (reference sequence). The CDR3 runs 15 residues. CDR3 nucleotides: TGTGCCAGCAGCCAAGGGAACAATGGCAATCAGCCCCAGCATTTT. Translation gives CASSQGNNGNQPQHF.

This clonotype was counted a few times. The rearrangement uses TRBV19 and TRBJ2-7, with 10 nucleotides matching TRBD2. J was trimmed by 3 bases and V by 3 bases; bases with no gene match: 17. Germline CDR1 reads LNHDA; CDR2 reads SQIVND (reference sequence). CDR3 length equals 19 residues. The CDR3 sequence is CASSIGWGLAGVPFYEQYF. The CDR3 coding sequence is TGTGCCAGTAGTATCGGTTGGGGGCTAGCGGGAGTCCCATTCTACGAGCAGTACTTC.

The V call is TRBV3-1, the J call TRBJ2-4; D gene ambiguous. CDR1 is LGHDT, CDR2 YNNKEL, per germline (reference sequence). Trimming left V 1 base short and J 0 bases short, with 10 bases between. The CDR3 has 16 amino acids. The CDR3 DNA reads TGTGCCAGCAGCCAAGGGCTGTTGCTAGCCAAAAACATTCAGTACTTC. Translated, it gives CASSQGLLLAKNIQYF.

The V and J genes are TRBV27 and TRBJ1-4, with D unresolved. The germline V gene encodes CDR1 MNHEY and CDR2 SMNVEV (reference sequence). V was shortened by 5 bases and J by 8 bases, with 15 bases between the two germline ends. The CDR3 runs 14 residues. In DNA form, the CDR3 reads TGTGCCAGCAGTCCGGGATCGGGAGAGGAAAAACTGTTTTTT. This codes for CASSPGSGEEKLFF.